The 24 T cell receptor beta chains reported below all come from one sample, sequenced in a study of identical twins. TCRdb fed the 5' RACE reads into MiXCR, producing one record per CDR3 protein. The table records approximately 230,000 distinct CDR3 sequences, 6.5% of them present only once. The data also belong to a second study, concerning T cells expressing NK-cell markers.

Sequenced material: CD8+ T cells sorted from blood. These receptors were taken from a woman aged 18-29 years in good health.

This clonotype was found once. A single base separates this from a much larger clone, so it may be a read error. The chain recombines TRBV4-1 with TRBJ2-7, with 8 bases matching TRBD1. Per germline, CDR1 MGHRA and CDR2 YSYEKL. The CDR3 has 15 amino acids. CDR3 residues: CASSWTVDRAYEHYF. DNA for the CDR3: TGCGCCAGCAGCTGGACTGTGGACAGGGCTTACGAGCACTACTTC.

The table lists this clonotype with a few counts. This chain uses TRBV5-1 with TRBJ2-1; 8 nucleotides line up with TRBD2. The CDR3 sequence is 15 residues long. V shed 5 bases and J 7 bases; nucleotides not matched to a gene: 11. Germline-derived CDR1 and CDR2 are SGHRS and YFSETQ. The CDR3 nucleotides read TGCGCCAGCAGTCAAGTAGCGGGAAGCACAAATGAGCAGTTCTTC. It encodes CASSQVAGSTNEQFF.

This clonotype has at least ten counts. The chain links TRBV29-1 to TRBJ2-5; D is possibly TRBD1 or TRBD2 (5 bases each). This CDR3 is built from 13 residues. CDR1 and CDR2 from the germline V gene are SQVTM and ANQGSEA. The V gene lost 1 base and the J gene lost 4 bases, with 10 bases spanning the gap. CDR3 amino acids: CSVEGGGGETQYF. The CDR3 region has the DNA TGCAGCGTTGAAGGGGGTGGGGGAGAGACCCAGTACTTC.

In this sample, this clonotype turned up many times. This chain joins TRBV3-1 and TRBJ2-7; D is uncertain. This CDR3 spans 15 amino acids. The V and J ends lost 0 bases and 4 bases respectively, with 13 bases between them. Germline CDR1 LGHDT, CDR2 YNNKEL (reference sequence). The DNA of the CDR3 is TGTGCCAGCAGCCAAGATCAAGATGGGCAATACGAGCAGTACTTC. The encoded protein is CASSQDQDGQYEQYF.

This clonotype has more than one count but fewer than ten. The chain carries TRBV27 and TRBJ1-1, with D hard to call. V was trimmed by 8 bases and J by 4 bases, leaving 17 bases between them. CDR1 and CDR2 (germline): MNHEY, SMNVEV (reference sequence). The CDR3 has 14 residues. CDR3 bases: TGTGCCAGCCTCGTTACTAAAGACGGCACTGAAGCTTTCTTT. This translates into CASLVTKDGTEAFF.

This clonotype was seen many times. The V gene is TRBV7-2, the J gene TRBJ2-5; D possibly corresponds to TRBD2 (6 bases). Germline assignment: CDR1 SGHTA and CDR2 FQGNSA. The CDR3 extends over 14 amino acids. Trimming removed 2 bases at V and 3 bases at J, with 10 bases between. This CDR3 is CASSLYGGKETQYF. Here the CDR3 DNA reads TGTGCCAGCAGCTTATATGGAGGGAAAGAGACCCAGTACTTC.

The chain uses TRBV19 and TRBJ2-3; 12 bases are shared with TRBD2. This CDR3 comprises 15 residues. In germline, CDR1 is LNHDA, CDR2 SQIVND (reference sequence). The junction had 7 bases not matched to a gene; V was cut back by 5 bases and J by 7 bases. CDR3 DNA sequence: TGTGCCAGTAGTCCTAGCGGGGGGGCTTATAATACGCAGTATTTT. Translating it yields CASSPSGGAYNTQYF.

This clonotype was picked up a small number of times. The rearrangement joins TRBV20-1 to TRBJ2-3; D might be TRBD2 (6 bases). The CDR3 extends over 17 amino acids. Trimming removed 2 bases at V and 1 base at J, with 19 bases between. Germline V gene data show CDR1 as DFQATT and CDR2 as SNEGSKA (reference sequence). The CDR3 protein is CSARSSRAGWGTDTQYF. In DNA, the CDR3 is TGCAGTGCTAGAAGTAGCCGGGCGGGATGGGGCACAGATACGCAGTATTTT.

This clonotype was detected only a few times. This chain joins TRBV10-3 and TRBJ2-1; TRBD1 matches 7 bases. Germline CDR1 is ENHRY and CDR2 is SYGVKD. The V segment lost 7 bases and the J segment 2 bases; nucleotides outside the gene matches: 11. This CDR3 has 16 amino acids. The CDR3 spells CAIKGAGGRAYNEQFF. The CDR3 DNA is TGTGCCATCAAGGGGGCCGGCGGGCGAGCCTACAATGAGCAGTTCTTC.

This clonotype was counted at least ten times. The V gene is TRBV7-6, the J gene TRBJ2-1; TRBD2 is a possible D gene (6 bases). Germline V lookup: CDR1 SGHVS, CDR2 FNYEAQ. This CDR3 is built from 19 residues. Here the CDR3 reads CAIGRDSGGFFSSYNEQFF. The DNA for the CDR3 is TGTGCAATCGGCAGGGACTCTGGAGGATTCTTTAGCTCCTACAATGAGCAGTTCTTC.

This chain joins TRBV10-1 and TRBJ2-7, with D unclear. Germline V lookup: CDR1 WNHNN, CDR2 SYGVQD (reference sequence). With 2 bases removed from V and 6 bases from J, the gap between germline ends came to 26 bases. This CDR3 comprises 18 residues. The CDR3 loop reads CASSEGSWAEIKNGEQYF. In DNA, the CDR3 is TGCGCCAGCAGTGAGGGGTCCTGGGCCGAGATAAAAAACGGCGAGCAGTACTTC.

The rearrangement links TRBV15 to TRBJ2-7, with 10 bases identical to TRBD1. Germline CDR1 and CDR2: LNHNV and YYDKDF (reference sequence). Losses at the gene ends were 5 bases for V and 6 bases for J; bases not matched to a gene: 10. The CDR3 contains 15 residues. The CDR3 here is CATSGGQGYPIEQYF. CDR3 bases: TGTGCCACCAGCGGGGGACAGGGGTACCCCATCGAGCAGTACTTC. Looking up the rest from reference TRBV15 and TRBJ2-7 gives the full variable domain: DAMVIQNPRYQVTQFGKPVTLSCSQTLNHNVMYWYQQKSSQAPKLLFHYYDKDFNNEADTPDNFQSRRPNTSFCFLDIRSPGLGDTAMYLCATSGGQGYPIEQYFGPGTRLTVT.

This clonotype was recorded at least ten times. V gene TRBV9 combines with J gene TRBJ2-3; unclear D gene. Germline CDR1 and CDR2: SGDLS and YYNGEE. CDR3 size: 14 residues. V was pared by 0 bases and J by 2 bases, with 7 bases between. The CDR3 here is CASSVGPSTDTQYF. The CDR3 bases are TGTGCCAGCAGCGTAGGACCCTCCACAGATACGCAGTATTTT.

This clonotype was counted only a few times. The CDR3 DNA is TGTGCCAGCAGCTTATTCGGGGGCCTGGGCGGCTACGAGCAGTACTTC. Amino acid sequence: CASSLFGGLGGYEQYF. The V call is TRBV11-2, the J call TRBJ2-7; D could derive from TRBD1 or TRBD2 (6 bases each). V gave up 2 bases and J gave up 3 bases, with 17 bases separating them. Germline CDR1 reads SGHAT; CDR2 reads FQNNGV. CDR3 length: 16 amino acids.

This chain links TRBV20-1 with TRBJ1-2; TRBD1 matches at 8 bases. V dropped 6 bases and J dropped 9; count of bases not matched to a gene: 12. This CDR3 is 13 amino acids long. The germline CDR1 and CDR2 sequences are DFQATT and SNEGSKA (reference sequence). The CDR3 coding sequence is TGCAGTGCGCGCGACAGGGGCTTTTGGAGCTACACCTTC. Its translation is CSARDRGFWSYTF.

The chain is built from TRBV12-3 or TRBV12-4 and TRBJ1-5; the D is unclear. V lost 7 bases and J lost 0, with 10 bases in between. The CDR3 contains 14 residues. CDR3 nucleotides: TGTGCCAGCACCCCCGGGTATAGCAATCAGCCCCAGCATTTT. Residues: CASTPGYSNQPQHF.

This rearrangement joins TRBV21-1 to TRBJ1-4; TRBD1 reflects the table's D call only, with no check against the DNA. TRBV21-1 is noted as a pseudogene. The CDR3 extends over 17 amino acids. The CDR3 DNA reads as TGTGCCAGCAGCAACCCGGCAGCAGGGTCAACTAATGAAAAACTGTTTTTT. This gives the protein CASSNPAAGSTNEKLFF.

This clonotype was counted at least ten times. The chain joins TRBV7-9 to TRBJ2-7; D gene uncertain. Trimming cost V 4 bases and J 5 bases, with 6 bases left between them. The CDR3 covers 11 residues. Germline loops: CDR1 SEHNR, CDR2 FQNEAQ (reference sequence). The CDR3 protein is CASSYEDEQYF. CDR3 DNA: TGTGCCAGCAGCTACGAGGACGAGCAGTACTTC.

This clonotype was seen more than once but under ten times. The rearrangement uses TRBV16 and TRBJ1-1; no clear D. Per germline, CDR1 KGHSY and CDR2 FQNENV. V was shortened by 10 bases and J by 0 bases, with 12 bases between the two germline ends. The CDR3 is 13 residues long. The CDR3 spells CATSGFLNTEAFF. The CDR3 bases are TGTGCCACCTCGGGGTTTTTGAACACTGAAGCTTTCTTT.

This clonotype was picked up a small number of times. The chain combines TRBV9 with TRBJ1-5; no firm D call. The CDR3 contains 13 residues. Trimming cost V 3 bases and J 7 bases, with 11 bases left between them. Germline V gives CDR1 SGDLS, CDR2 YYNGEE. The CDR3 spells CASSARFGQPQHF. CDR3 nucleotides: TGTGCCAGCAGCGCCCGGTTCGGGCAGCCCCAGCATTTT. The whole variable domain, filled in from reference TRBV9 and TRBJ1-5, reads DSGVTQTPKHLITATGQRVTLRCSPRSGDLSVYWYQQSLDQGLQFLIQYYNGEERAKGNILERFSAQQFPDLHSELNLSSLELGDSALYFCASSARFGQPQHFGDGTRLSIL.

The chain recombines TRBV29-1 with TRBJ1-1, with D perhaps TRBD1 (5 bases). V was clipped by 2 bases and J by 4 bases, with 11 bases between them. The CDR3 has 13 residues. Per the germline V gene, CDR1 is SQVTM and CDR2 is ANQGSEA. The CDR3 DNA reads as TGCAGCGTTGAAAATTTGAGGGGCACTGAAGCTTTCTTT. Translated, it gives CSVENLRGTEAFF.

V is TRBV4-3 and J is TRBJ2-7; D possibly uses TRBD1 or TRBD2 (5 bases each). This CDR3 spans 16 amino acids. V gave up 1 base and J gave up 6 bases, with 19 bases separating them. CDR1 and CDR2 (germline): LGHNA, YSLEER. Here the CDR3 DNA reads TGCGCCAGCAGCCAAGCCTCTATGACAGTGGCGGGCGAGCAGTACTTC. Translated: CASSQASMTVAGEQYF.

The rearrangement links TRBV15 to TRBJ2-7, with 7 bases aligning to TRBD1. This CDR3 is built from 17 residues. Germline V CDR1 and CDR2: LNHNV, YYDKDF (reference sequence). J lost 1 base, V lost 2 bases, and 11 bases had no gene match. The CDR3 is CATSRPQPGTDSYEQYF. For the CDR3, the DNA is TGTGCCACCAGCAGACCACAACCCGGGACAGATTCCTACGAGCAGTACTTC.

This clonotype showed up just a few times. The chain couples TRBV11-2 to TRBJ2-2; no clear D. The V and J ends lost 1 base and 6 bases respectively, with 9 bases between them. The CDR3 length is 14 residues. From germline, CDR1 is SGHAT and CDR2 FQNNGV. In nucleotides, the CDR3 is TGTGCCAGCAGCTTAGGAGACAAGGCCGGGGAGCTGTTTTTT. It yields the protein CASSLGDKAGELFF.